The 21 T cell receptor beta chains presented below share a single source sample, sequenced in a study of blood T cells in healthy people across ages. Alongside a J-beta primer mix, a sample-barcoded 5' primer served in a second PCR lasting roughly 6 to 11 cycles. TCRdb fed the 5' RACE reads into MiXCR, producing one record per CDR3 protein. The sample lists over a million distinct CDR3 sequences; around 40% were seen once. Sequencing was performed on blood. Receptor source: a young woman in good health.

This clonotype has more than one count but fewer than ten. The rearrangement joins TRBV3-1 to TRBJ2-1; 11 bases align to TRBD2. Germline loops: CDR1 LGHDT, CDR2 YNNKEL (reference sequence). Unmatched junction bases numbered 4, after V lost 6 bases and J lost 6 bases. CDR3 length: 14 amino acids. The CDR3 DNA reads TGTGCCAGCAGTCTTAGCGGGAGGGCCAATGAGCAGTTCTTC. This sequence encodes CASSLSGRANEQFF.

The rearrangement uses TRBV7-9 and TRBJ2-3; 7 positions match TRBD2. Germline CDR1 SEHNR, CDR2 FQNEAQ (reference sequence). The CDR3 spans 13 residues. V lost 6 bases to trimming and J lost 5 bases; unmatched junction nucleotides: 5. CDR3 nucleotide sequence: TGTGCCAGCAGGGGGGGGACGGAAGATACGCAGTATTTT. Its protein product is CASRGGTEDTQYF. Full variable domain (outside the CDR3, taken from reference TRBV7-9 and TRBJ2-3): DTGVSQNPRHKITKRGQNVTFRCDPISEHNRLYWYRQTLGQGPEFLTYFQNEAQLEKSRLLSDRFSAERPKGSFSTLEIQRTEQGDSAMYLCASRGGTEDTQYFGPGTRLTVL.

In this sample, this clonotype turned up a few times. V usage is TRBV7-2 and J usage is TRBJ2-3; unclear D gene. The CDR3 extends over 14 amino acids. V was pared by 5 bases and J by 4 bases, with 13 bases between. Germline CDR1 reads SGHTA; CDR2 reads FQGNSA. The CDR3 DNA sequence: TGTGCCAGCAGCCCCCGGATTGGAGCAGATACGCAGTATTTT. Its protein product is CASSPRIGADTQYF. Filled out from reference TRBV7-2 and TRBJ2-3, the complete variable domain reads GAGVSQSPSNKVTEKGKDVELRCDPISGHTALYWYRQSLGQGLEFLIYFQGNSAPDKSGLPSDRFSAERTGGSVSTLTIQRTQQEDSAVYLCASSPRIGADTQYFGPGTRLTVL.

This clonotype was detected only a few times. The CDR3 DNA follows: TGTGCCAGCAGTTACCACCTAGAGAGGGGAGGCTACACCTTC. This encodes CASSYHLERGGYTF. This sequence joins TRBV6-5 and TRBJ1-2; possibly TRBD1 for D (5 bases). Trimming took off 2 bases at V and 8 bases at J, with 15 bases between the two ends. Germline V gene data show CDR1 as MNHEY and CDR2 as SVGAGI. This CDR3 region has 14 residues.

The V gene is TRBV20-1, the J gene TRBJ2-1, with D tentatively TRBD1 (5 bases). The V gene lost 2 bases and the J gene lost 2 bases, with 13 bases spanning the gap. There are 15 residues in the CDR3. CDR1 and CDR2 from the germline V gene are DFQATT and SNEGSKA (reference sequence). In nucleotides, the CDR3 is TGCAGTGCTAGACCCCGGCAGGGCACCTACAATGAGCAGTTCTTC. This gives the protein CSARPRQGTYNEQFF.

This clonotype was picked up a small number of times. V usage is TRBV6-6 and J usage is TRBJ2-7; unclear D gene. The CDR3 runs to 10 residues. CDR1 and CDR2 (germline): MNHNY, SVGAGI (reference sequence). V lost 6 bases and J lost 6, with 6 bases in between. For the CDR3, the DNA is TGTGCCAGCAGGAGTAGCGAGCAGTACTTC. Protein: CASRSSEQYF.

The rearrangement uses TRBV9 and TRBJ1-3; perhaps TRBD1 as D (5 bases). The CDR3 totals 14 residues. Deletions cut 4 bases from V and 4 bases from J, with 12 bases between. CDR1 and CDR2 (germline): SGDLS, YYNGEE. In nucleotides, the CDR3 is TGTGCCAGCAGCTCCAAGGGGCAAGGAAACACCATATATTTT. Translation gives CASSSKGQGNTIYF.

CDR3 loop: CASGAGLAGGNEQFF. CDR3 DNA sequence: TGTGCCAGCGGCGCGGGACTAGCGGGAGGTAATGAGCAGTTCTTC. This rearrangement joins TRBV7-2 to TRBJ2-1, with TRBD2 matching 15 bases. There are 15 residues in the CDR3. The germline gives CDR1 SGHTA, CDR2 FQGNSA. V lost 8 bases, J lost 7 bases, and 6 bases stayed unmatched.

This clonotype was seen a handful of times. V gene TRBV5-1 combines with J gene TRBJ1-4; 7 bases are shared with TRBD1. Germline V gene sequence: CDR1 SGHRS, CDR2 YFSETQ. The CDR3 is 14 residues long. The J segment lost 4 bases and the V segment lost 0 bases, leaving 0 bases of the junction unmatched. The CDR3: CASSLAGGNEKLFF. The CDR3 nucleotides are TGCGCCAGCAGCTTGGCAGGGGGTAATGAAAAACTGTTTTTT.

The chain links TRBV6-2 or TRBV6-3 to TRBJ1-2; D is undetermined. This CDR3 has 13 amino acids. The germline gives CDR1 MNHEY, CDR2 SVGEGT. The V end was cut by 5 bases, the J end by 4 bases, with 11 bases between. The CDR3 protein is CASSLDIRYGYTF. The CDR3 DNA reads TGTGCCAGCAGTCTAGACATACGCTATGGCTACACCTTC.

V gene TRBV6-5 combines with J gene TRBJ1-2, with D perhaps TRBD1 (5 bases). Germline lookup yields CDR1 MNHEY and CDR2 SVGAGI. Trimming removed 6 bases at V and 4 bases at J, with 12 bases between. The CDR3 sequence is 13 residues long. CDR3 loop: CASRSRRVYGYTF. The CDR3 DNA reads TGTGCCAGCAGATCACGCAGGGTCTATGGCTACACCTTC.

This clonotype was observed a handful of times. V usage is TRBV5-1 and J usage is TRBJ2-1, with TRBD2 as a possible D gene (6 bases). The CDR3 is 14 amino acids. The V gene's germline CDR1 is SGHRS and CDR2 YFSETQ. V lost 7 bases to trimming and J lost 1 base, with 12 bases between them. The CDR3 here is CASVAGGSYNEQFF. CDR3 bases: TGCGCCAGCGTTGCCGGGGGATCCTACAATGAGCAGTTCTTC.

The V and J genes are TRBV7-2 and TRBJ2-2; D possibly corresponds to TRBD2 (6 bases). Trimming removed 1 base at V and 2 bases at J, with 11 bases between. This CDR3 has 16 residues. CDR1 and CDR2 from the germline V gene are SGHTA and FQGNSA. The CDR3 coding sequence is TGTGCCAGCAGCTTAGATACGGGAGCCAACACCGGGGAGCTGTTTTTT. It codes for CASSLDTGANTGELFF.

The chain is built from TRBV21-1 and TRBJ2-7; the table's TRBD1 call for D was not verified on the DNA. TRBV21-1 is given as a pseudogene. The CDR3 extends over 14 amino acids. Here the CDR3 DNA reads TGTGCCAGCAGCTTGGGACGGGTTGTCTACGAGCAGTACTTC. Residues: CASSLGRVVYEQYF.

This chain connects TRBV5-6 to TRBJ1-5; weak D call: TRBD1 (6 bases). Trimming pared 4 bases from V and 11 bases from J, leaving 16 bases between. The length of the CDR3 is 13 residues. Germline V gene data show CDR1 as SGHDT and CDR2 as YYEEEE. Here the CDR3 reads CASSAQGIQAQHF. DNA of the CDR3: TGTGCCAGCAGCGCGCAGGGGATCCAGGCCCAGCATTTT.

This chain connects TRBV6-2 or TRBV6-3 to TRBJ2-1; TRBD2 matches at 9 bases. The length of the CDR3 is 14 residues. Trimming cost V 7 bases and J 5 bases; bases outside gene matches: 6. The germline CDR1 and CDR2 sequences are MNHEY and SVGEGT. As DNA, the CDR3 is TGTGCCAGCACTGTAGCGGGAGCCCACAATGAGCAGTTCTTC. Residues: CASTVAGAHNEQFF.

This clonotype has only a few counts. The chain uses TRBV20-1 and TRBJ2-1, with D perhaps matching TRBD2 (5 bases). Per the germline V gene, CDR1 is DFQATT and CDR2 is SNEGSKA (reference sequence). Deletions cut 6 bases from V and 4 bases from J, with 16 bases between. The CDR3 length is 14 residues. The CDR3 nucleotides read TGCAGTGCCAGCCCGAGCGGACTTTACAATGAGCAGTTCTTC. As protein: CSASPSGLYNEQFF.

This clonotype came up a few times. The chain employs TRBV4-1 and TRBJ2-1; D possibly corresponds to TRBD1 (5 bases). The V end was cut by 1 base, the J end by 6 bases, with 13 bases between. CDR1 and CDR2 from the germline V gene are MGHRA and YSYEKL. The CDR3 totals 15 residues. CDR3 in DNA: TGCGCCAGCAGCCAAGTAGATTTGCAGGGCAATGAGCAGTTCTTC. It translates to CASSQVDLQGNEQFF.

This clonotype was seen more than once but under ten times. The CDR3 region has the DNA TGTGCCAGCAGTCGTCGCCGGGACAGGATAAACACCGGGGAGCTGTTTTTT. Its protein product is CASSRRRDRINTGELFF. This chain joins TRBV6-1 and TRBJ2-2; 8 nucleotides align to TRBD1. Germline assignment: CDR1 MNHNS and CDR2 SASEGT. V was pared by 5 bases and J by 2 bases, with 10 bases of the junction left unmatched. The CDR3 extends over 17 amino acids.

The CDR3 protein is CASSRLVTGPTEAFF. CDR3 sequence (DNA): TGTGCCAGCAGCCGCCTAGTTACAGGGCCCACTGAAGCTTTCTTT. This sequence joins TRBV6-2 or TRBV6-3 and TRBJ1-1; D is possibly TRBD1 (6 bases). The CDR3 totals 15 residues. Trimming removed 6 bases at V and 4 bases at J, with 18 bases between. Germline V CDR1 and CDR2: MNHEY, SVGEGT.

The rearrangement joins TRBV20-1 to TRBJ2-7; TRBD1 aligns across 10 bases. The J call may be mistaken, given a closer DNA end match to TRBJ2-5. From germline, CDR1 is DFQATT and CDR2 SNEGSKA (reference sequence). The CDR3 is 13 amino acids. CDR3 nucleotide sequence: TGCAGTGCTCCCGGGGACAGGGGAGAGACCCAGTACTTC. It specifies CSAPGDRGETQYF.